This T cell receptor (beta chain) was observed in a study of glioma-infiltrating T cells. In this sample, this clonotype turned up many times. Its antigen is unidentified. Using RNA template, CDR3s of TCR alpha and beta were amplified with iRepertoire arm-PCR. Tissue mRNA or PBMC total RNA, 100-400 ng, went into one-step reverse transcription and amplification. TCRdb re-called the multiplex PCR reads with MiXCR, one entry per CDR3 protein. This table holds some 99,000 distinct CDR3 sequences, approximately 26% found once. The length of the CDR3 is 12 residues. Germline V gene lookup returns CDR1 SGHTA and CDR2 FQGNSA. V lost 7 bases and J lost 4, with 7 bases in between. Study-level results: Tissue and blood shared very few CDR3 sequences.

Sequenced: glioma tissue, nonneoplastic brain tissue, or PBMCs (not recorded which). This clonotype originated in a human donor with low-grade glioma or glioblastoma, undergoing nonglioma brain surgery, or in good health (not recorded which). The chain has TRBV7-2 and TRBJ2-2; D call uncertain. The CDR3 region has the DNA TGTGCCAGCACCCACCTCACCGGGGAGCTGTTTTTT. This gives the protein CASTHLTGELFF. Supplemented by reference TRBV7-2 and TRBJ2-2, the full variable domain reads GAGVSQSPSNKVTEKGKDVELRCDPISGHTALYWYRQSLGQGLEFLIYFQGNSAPDKSGLPSDRFSAERTGGSVSTLTIQRTQQEDSAVYLCASTHLTGELFFGEGSRLTVL.